These 21 T cell receptor beta chains were all obtained from the same sample, sequenced in a study of T cells in women clearing cervical HPV infection. Clones were read by immunoSEQ multiplex PCR, and TCRdb kept only the in-frame ones, dropping some. In all, the sample yields tens of thousands of clones. Sequenced material: blood buffy coat. These TCRs come from a woman between 18 and 70 years old with a cervical HPV16 infection that either progressed to CIN3+ or cleared (not recorded which).

As regards this clone: Read data end 3 residues before the CDR3 end; the end is taken from the germline J gene. This rearrangement joins TRBV19 to TRBJ2-5; 9 bases line up with TRBD1. The CDR3 is made up of 15 amino acids. The ends lost 5 bases at V and 5 bases at J; junction bases unmatched: 9. The germline CDR1 and CDR2 sequences are LNHDA and SQIVND (reference sequence). The CDR3 protein is CASSLDLDRGETQYF. CDR3 DNA, as far as it was read: TGTGCCAGTAGTCTCGACCTGGACAGGGGCGAGACC.

Worth noting for this clone: The read comes to an end 3 residues before the CDR3 does, leaving the germline J gene to fill in the end. The genes are TRBV7-3 and TRBJ1-2; D gene uncertain. The length of the CDR3 is 14 residues. CDR1 and CDR2 (germline): SGHTA, FQGTGA. The sequenced CDR3 bases are TGTGCCAGCAGCCCCCGCCCTGGCACAGATACC. This gives the protein CASSPRPGTDT. The whole CDR3 sequence reads CASSPRPGTDTYTF.

On this clone: Read sequence stops 3 residues before the CDR3 end, and the germline J gene provides the missing end. The V call is TRBV6-2 or TRBV6-3, the J call TRBJ1-2; D unclear. CDR1 and CDR2 (germline): MNHEY, SVGEGT. The CDR3 covers 13 residues. The V gene lost 10 bases and the J gene lost 4 bases, with 16 bases spanning the gap. The CDR3 sequence: CAIAPSEVYGYTF. CDR3 bases read: TGTGCCATCGCTCCTTCAGAGGTCTATGGC.

As concerns this clone: The observed sequence ends 3 residues before the CDR3 terminus, with the missing tail filled in from the germline J gene. This sequence joins TRBV7-2 and TRBJ2-1; TRBD2 agrees at 9 bases. In germline, CDR1 is SGHTA, CDR2 FQGNSA. The CDR3 extends over 15 amino acids. J was trimmed by 8 bases and V by 6 bases; bases with no gene match: 11. The part of the CDR3 DNA that was read is TGTGCCAGCAGTCCCGGGACTAGCTCCATCTATGAG. Encoded protein: CASSPGTSSIYE. The entire CDR3 is CASSPGTSSIYEQFF.

On this clone: Coverage ceases 3 residues before the CDR3 finishes, and the germline J gene fills in the end. The chain carries TRBV5-1 and TRBJ2-2, with 7 bases fitting TRBD2. Looked up from germline, CDR1 is SGHRS and CDR2 is YFSETQ. The CDR3 runs to 16 residues. J gave up 4 bases and V 3 bases, and 9 bases lay outside the gene matches. The part of the CDR3 DNA that was read is TGCGCCAGCAGCTCGGGACTAACGGTTGGCACCGGGGAG. Amino acids: CASSSGLTVGTGE. In full, the CDR3 reads CASSSGLTVGTGELFF.

On this clone: At one boundary the junction diverges from the germline segment, which might be a read error. The CDR3 end lies 3 residues beyond the end of the read and is filled in from the germline J gene. This CDR3 is also generated by other DNA sequences in the sample. The chain uses TRBV18 and TRBJ1-3; the D gene is possibly TRBD1 (5 bases). CDR1 KGHSH and CDR2 LQKENI come from the germline V gene. The CDR3 consists of 15 residues. The CDR3 region is CASSAATVSGNTIYF. CDR3 DNA, as far as it was read: TGTGCCAGCTCAGCCGCGACAGTCTCTGGAAACACT.

Turning to this clone: The read halts 3 residues ahead of the CDR3 end, with the missing end drawn from the germline J gene. This chain joins TRBV2 and TRBJ1-2; D possibly corresponds to TRBD1 (5 bases). Germline CDR1 and CDR2: SNHLY and FYNNEI. This CDR3 spans 16 amino acids. The CDR3 sequence is CASSEEGLARADTYTF. CDR3 bases read: TGTGCCAGCAGTGAAGAGGGACTAGCAAGGGCAGATACC.

Regarding this clone: The read ends 3 residues shy of where the CDR3 ends; the end is completed using the germline J gene. The rearrangement links TRBV6-2 or TRBV6-3 to TRBJ1-4; 9 bases agree with TRBD1. J gave up 6 bases and V 6 bases, and 8 bases lay outside the gene matches. Germline V gene sequence: CDR1 MNHEY, CDR2 SVGEGT. This CDR3 is built from 15 residues. CDR3 DNA, as far as it was read: TGTGCCAGCAGCGACCGGACAGGGGAGGATGAAAAA. This codes for CASSDRTGEDEK. The full CDR3 protein is CASSDRTGEDEKLFF.

This CDR3 reads CASTDQQGRVDGYTF. The DNA read from the CDR3 is TGTGCCAGTACTGACCAACAGGGGCGAGTCGATGGC. V usage is TRBV19 and J usage is TRBJ1-2, with 7 bases aligning to TRBD1. The missing CDR3 end, 3 residues past where the read stops, is filled in from the germline J gene. Germline lookup yields CDR1 LNHDA and CDR2 SQIVND (reference sequence). After removal of 7 bases from V and 6 bases from J, the junction contained 14 bases not matched to a gene. The CDR3 is 15 amino acids.

As regards this clone: The CDR3 end falls 3 residues outside the read, so it is completed with the germline J gene. The chain is built from TRBV5-1 and TRBJ1-2; D possibly corresponds to TRBD1 (6 bases). This CDR3 has 14 amino acids. The germline gives CDR1 SGHRS, CDR2 YFSETQ. Trimming shortened V by 0 bases and J by 2 bases, and 8 bases separated the two germline ends. The CDR3 DNA, read in part, is TGCGCCAGCAGCTTGGGTCAGGGGAACTATGGC. It codes for CASSLGQGNYG. In full, the CDR3 reads CASSLGQGNYGYTF.

Note on this clone: The read comes to an end 3 residues before the CDR3 does, leaving the germline J gene to fill in the end. This sequence joins TRBV5-1 and TRBJ2-3; possible D gene TRBD2, 6 bases. V dropped 0 bases and J dropped 5 bases, with 13 bases sitting between them. Looked up from germline, CDR1 is SGHRS and CDR2 is YFSETQ. The CDR3 spans 15 residues. The CDR3 loop reads CASSLVGGEGDTQYF. Incomplete CDR3 DNA: TGCGCCAGCAGCTTGGTGGGGGGTGAAGGAGATACG.

A word on this clone: The CDR3 is cut off 3 residues early in the read; its end comes from the germline J gene. Other DNA variants within this sample encode the same CDR3. This chain connects TRBV5-1 to TRBJ1-1; 11 positions match TRBD1. This CDR3 has 14 amino acids. CDR1 is SGHRS, CDR2 YFSETQ, per germline. The V segment lost 5 bases and the J segment 4 bases; nucleotides outside the gene matches: 4. CDR3 DNA, as far as it was read: TGCGCCAGCAGTACCGGGACAGGGGGCACTGAA. Protein product: CASSTGTGGTE. The full CDR3 reads CASSTGTGGTEAFF.

Comments on this clone: The read halts 3 residues ahead of the CDR3 end, with the missing end drawn from the germline J gene. The J gene is TRBJ1-5, the V gene TRBV19; no definite D call. Trimming removed 2 bases at V and 2 bases at J, with 10 bases between. This CDR3 contains 15 residues. Germline V gene sequence: CDR1 LNHDA, CDR2 SQIVND (reference sequence). The CDR3: CASSIQVRGNQPQHF. The part of the CDR3 DNA that was read is TGTGCCAGTAGTATACAAGTGCGTGGCAATCAGCCC.

To note about this clone: The read stops 3 residues short of the end of the CDR3; the missing end is completed from the germline J gene. The rearrangement joins TRBV7-2 to TRBJ2-7; D is unclear. The CDR3 is 13 residues long. The germline CDR1 and CDR2 sequences are SGHTA and FQGNSA. Deletions cut 1 base from V and 6 bases from J, with 10 bases between. CDR3 DNA (partial): TGTGCCAGCAGCTTAGACTTCGGTGGCGAG. This encodes CASSLDFGGE. The full CDR3 reads CASSLDFGGEQYF.

With respect to this clone: The missing CDR3 end, 3 residues past where the read stops, is filled in from the germline J gene. This chain joins TRBV6-2 or TRBV6-3 and TRBJ2-1; 7 nucleotides line up with TRBD1. Germline V gives CDR1 MNHEY, CDR2 SVGEGT. CDR3 length equals 13 residues. The trim removed 10 bases at V and 5 bases at J, leaving 8 bases unmatched. The CDR3 here is CATSDRLNNEQFF. The part of the CDR3 DNA that was read is TGTGCCACCTCGGACAGGCTGAACAATGAG.

In the case of this clone: The read gets to within 3 residues of the CDR3 end, and the germline J gene fills in the rest. This chain joins TRBV23-1 and TRBJ1-1; possibly TRBD1 for D (5 bases). TRBV23-1 is assigned to the ORF class and has an uncertain function. The CDR3 loop spans 12 amino acids. CDR3 DNA (partial): TGCGCCAGCAGTCAATCGGGGAAGGGG. This translates into CASSQSGKG. The whole CDR3 reads CASSQSGKGAFF.

The covered CDR3 bases are TGTGCCAGCAGCTTAGGGGTCTCTGGGGCCAACGTA. Its translation: CASSLGVSGANV. The full-length CDR3 reads as CASSLGVSGANVLFF. The chain combines TRBV7-9 with TRBJ1-4, with a tentative D call TRBD1 (5 bases). The observed sequence ends 3 residues before the CDR3 terminus, with the missing tail filled in from the germline J gene. The length of the CDR3 is 15 residues. Germline CDR1 reads SEHNR; CDR2 reads FQNEAQ (reference sequence).

Note on this clone: The read gets to within 3 residues of the CDR3 end, and the germline J gene fills in the rest. The chain links TRBV12-3 or TRBV12-4 to TRBJ2-3; 7 bases align to TRBD2. The V segment lost 6 bases and the J segment 3 bases; nucleotides outside the gene matches: 6. This CDR3 comprises 14 residues. CDR3 bases read: TGTGCCAGCAGAGAAGCGGGATCAACAGATACG. Translation gives CASREAGSTDT. The CDR3, in full, reads CASREAGSTDTQYF.

Concerning this clone itself: The read falls 3 residues short of the CDR3 end, and the missing part is taken from the germline J gene. The V call is TRBV9, the J call TRBJ2-2; no clear D. Trimming shortened V by 0 bases and J by 1 base, and 4 bases separated the two germline ends. This CDR3 contains 14 residues. CDR1 and CDR2 (germline): SGDLS, YYNGEE. This chain's CDR3 is CASSVAGNTGELFF. The DNA read from the CDR3 is TGTGCCAGCAGCGTAGCAGGGAACACCGGGGAG.

Concerning this clone itself: The read stops 3 residues short of the end of the CDR3; the missing end is completed from the germline J gene. The V call is TRBV20-1, the J call TRBJ1-2; TRBD1 matches 8 bases. Germline V lookup: CDR1 DFQATT, CDR2 SNEGSKA (reference sequence). V dropped 4 bases and J dropped 4; count of bases not matched to a gene: 11. This CDR3 is 15 amino acids long. The CDR3 reads CSATPTGTGFYGYTF. CDR3 DNA, as far as it was read: TGCAGTGCTACACCAACCGGGACAGGATTCTATGGC.

On this clone: The read gets to within 3 residues of the CDR3 end, and the germline J gene fills in the rest. This sequence joins TRBV7-2 and TRBJ1-1, with a possible D match to TRBD1 (6 bases). The CDR3 runs 15 residues. The V gene lost 8 bases and the J gene lost 2 bases, with 18 bases spanning the gap. The V gene's germline CDR1 is SGHTA and CDR2 FQGNSA. The sequenced part of the CDR3 DNA is TGTGCCAGCCAGTTTCGGGGGGGCGGAAACACTGAA. This codes for CASQFRGGGNTE. The full CDR3 reads CASQFRGGGNTEAFF. Combining the CDR3 with reference TRBV7-2 and TRBJ1-1 gives the whole variable domain GAGVSQSPSNKVTEKGKDVELRCDPISGHTALYWYRQSLGQGLEFLIYFQGNSAPDKSGLPSDRFSAERTGGSVSTLTIQRTQQEDSAVYLCASQFRGGGNTEAFFGQGTRLTVV.